The 19 T cell receptor beta chains below were found in one sample sequenced in a study of cytomegalovirus exposure and HLA in healthy donors. Both 60 Vbeta primers and 13 Jbeta primers went into the PCR. The method was immunoSEQ multiplex PCR; TCRdb's version includes in-frame clones alone and lacks a portion of them. There are tens of thousands of clones in the sample; less than 80% occur only once, and about 7.8% lies in the top ten. Sequenced: PBMCs. Receptor source: a man aged 60-69 years in good health and CMV-seropositive.

This clone was recorded a few times. V gene TRBV25-1 combines with J gene TRBJ2-5, with 7 bases aligning to TRBD1. V was pared by 5 bases and J by 4 bases, with 13 bases of the junction left unmatched. The germline V gene encodes CDR1 MGHDK and CDR2 SYGVNS. The length of the CDR3 is 16 residues. The CDR3 reads CASSSYTGVMGETQYF. The CDR3 nucleotides read TGTGCCAGCAGTTCCTACACAGGGGTGATGGGAGAGACCCAGTACTTC. The entire variable domain, with the rest obtained from reference TRBV25-1 and TRBJ2-5, is as follows: EADIYQTPRYLVIGTGKKITLECSQTMGHDKMYWYQQDPGMELHLIHYSYGVNSTEKGDLSSESTVSRIRTEHFPLTLESARPSHTSQYLCASSSYTGVMGETQYFGPGTRLLVL.

The V gene is TRBV5-1, the J gene TRBJ2-2; 7 positions agree with TRBD1. The CDR3 contains 15 residues. V was clipped by 2 bases and J by 4 bases; unmatched bases: 5. The germline gives CDR1 SGHRS, CDR2 YFSETQ. In DNA form, the CDR3 reads TGCGCCAGCAGCTTACAGGGGTATACCACCGGGGAGCTGTTTTTT. Amino acid sequence: CASSLQGYTTGELFF. The entire variable domain, with the rest obtained from reference TRBV5-1 and TRBJ2-2, is as follows: KAGVTQTPRYLIKTRGQQVTLSCSPISGHRSVSWYQQTPGQGLQFLFEYFSETQRNKGNFPGRFSGRQFSNSRSEMNVSTLELGDSALYLCASSLQGYTTGELFFGEGSRLTVL.

This chain connects TRBV5-1 to TRBJ1-2; weak D call: TRBD1 (6 bases). Looked up from germline, CDR1 is SGHRS and CDR2 is YFSETQ. The germline V and J ends were trimmed by 4 bases and 8 bases, with 15 bases remaining between them. This CDR3 has 13 residues. This CDR3 reads CASSRDTQGGYTF. The CDR3 region has the DNA TGCGCCAGCAGCAGGGACACCCAAGGGGGCTACACCTTC.

This chain uses TRBV4-1 with TRBJ2-1; 8 bases map to TRBD2. With 1 base clipped from V and 9 bases from J, the junction kept 11 bases outside the gene matches. The CDR3 sequence is 16 residues long. Germline V gives CDR1 MGHRA, CDR2 YSYEKL. The CDR3 coding sequence is TGCGCCAGCAGCCAAGTGTCGGCTGGCGGGAGGATTGAGCAGTTCTTC. Translated: CASSQVSAGGRIEQFF.

This clone came up once. This rearrangement joins TRBV6-5 to TRBJ2-6, with unresolved D. The length of the CDR3 is 15 residues. Germline assignment: CDR1 MNHEY and CDR2 SVGAGI. V was cut by 6 bases and J by 0 bases, with 9 bases left in between. The CDR3 DNA is TGTGCCAGCAGGCGCGAAAACTCTGGGGCCAACGTCCTGACTTTC. Protein product: CASRRENSGANVLTF.

This clone was observed a handful of times. The chain is built from TRBV10-3 and TRBJ1-2, with D hard to call. The germline V gene has CDR1 ENHRY and CDR2 SYGVKD. V was clipped by 4 bases and J by 8 bases, with 8 bases between them. The CDR3 loop spans 11 amino acids. CDR3 coding DNA: TGTGCCATCAGTGCTGGCGGGGGCTACACCTTC. Its protein is CAISAGGGYTF.

The chain carries TRBV6-1 and TRBJ1-5, with TRBD1 identical over 8 bases. Trimming took 6 bases from V and 3 from J; bases not matched to a gene: 4. In germline, CDR1 is MNHNS, CDR2 SASEGT. This CDR3 spans 14 amino acids. CDR3 sequence (DNA): TGTGCCAGCAGGACAGGGGCTAACAATCAGCCCCAGCATTTT. Translating it yields CASRTGANNQPQHF.

CDR3 amino acids: CASSSLTVNTGELFF. In DNA, the CDR3 is TGTGCCAGCAGCTCCTTGACAGTTAACACCGGGGAGCTGTTTTTT. The chain is built from TRBV9 and TRBJ2-2; possibly TRBD1 for D (5 bases). The CDR3 covers 15 residues. Deletions cut 4 bases from V and 2 bases from J, with 12 bases between. Germline assignment: CDR1 SGDLS and CDR2 YYNGEE.

V is TRBV19 and J is TRBJ1-2; 9 bases are shared with TRBD1. The germline CDR1 and CDR2 sequences are LNHDA and SQIVND (reference sequence). The CDR3 is made up of 16 amino acids. V lost 1 base to trimming and J lost 6 bases; unmatched junction nucleotides: 9. The CDR3 DNA is TGTGCCAGTAGTATAGCGCGGACAGGGGCTGTCCATGGCTACACCTTC. It is translated as CASSIARTGAVHGYTF.

In its sample, this clone ranks as medium-sized. The chain couples TRBV5-1 to TRBJ1-1; 8 nucleotides match TRBD1. Trimming took 2 bases from V and 10 from J; bases not matched to a gene: 7. Germline loops: CDR1 SGHRS, CDR2 YFSETQ. This CDR3 is 13 amino acids long. CDR3 bases: TGCGCCAGCAGCTTCGGCAGGGGGCAAATAGCTTTCTTT. Its protein product is CASSFGRGQIAFF.

V is TRBV7-9 and J is TRBJ2-1, with D possibly TRBD2 on 6 matching bases. V was cut by 7 bases and J by 1 base, with 17 bases left in between. The germline gives CDR1 SEHNR, CDR2 FQNEAQ (reference sequence). CDR3 length equals 16 residues. The chain's CDR3 is CASTRRRLESYNEQFF. The CDR3 nucleotides are TGTGCCAGCACACGGAGGAGACTAGAGTCCTACAATGAGCAGTTCTTC. Full variable domain (rest looked up from reference TRBV7-9 and TRBJ2-1): DTGVSQNPRHKITKRGQNVTFRCDPISEHNRLYWYRQTLGQGPEFLTYFQNEAQLEKSRLLSDRFSAERPKGSFSTLEIQRTEQGDSAMYLCASTRRRLESYNEQFFGPGTRLTVL.

V usage is TRBV29-1 and J usage is TRBJ2-5; tentative D call: TRBD1 (5 bases). The CDR3 is 15 amino acids. The V gene lost 1 base and the J gene lost 1 base, with 13 bases spanning the gap. The germline gives CDR1 SQVTM, CDR2 ANQGSEA. This CDR3 reads CSVEGTHTGQETQYF. DNA of the CDR3: TGCAGCGTTGAAGGAACACATACAGGCCAAGAGACCCAGTACTTC.

This chain uses TRBV7-9 with TRBJ1-1, with TRBD1 identical over 7 bases. Germline lookup yields CDR1 SEHNR and CDR2 FQNEAQ (reference sequence). Germline trimming cut 8 bases from V and 11 bases from J; bases unmatched to any gene: 11. There are 12 residues in the CDR3. CDR3 sequence (DNA): TGTGCCAGCGGCCCTGGCGACAGGGCGGCTTTCTTT. This translates into CASGPGDRAAFF.

This sequence joins TRBV14 and TRBJ2-2; D is possibly TRBD1 (6 bases). Germline assignment: CDR1 SGHDN and CDR2 FVKESK. Trimming removed 4 bases at V and 1 base at J, with 10 bases between. The CDR3 covers 15 residues. The chain's CDR3 is CASSPGQQNTGELFF. The CDR3 DNA reads TGTGCCAGCAGCCCTGGACAGCAGAACACCGGGGAGCTGTTTTTT.

This chain uses TRBV10-3 with TRBJ2-3, with 9 bases identical to TRBD2. Per germline, CDR1 ENHRY and CDR2 SYGVKD. Trimming took 4 bases from V and 5 from J; bases not matched to a gene: 10. The CDR3 totals 16 residues. The CDR3 loop is CAISARAGGPGDTQYF. The CDR3 DNA is TGTGCCATCAGTGCTAGGGCGGGGGGGCCTGGAGATACGCAGTATTTT.

DNA for the CDR3: TGCGCCAGCAGCTTTGATACAGGGGTTTCCTACGAGCAGTACTTC. It yields the protein CASSFDTGVSYEQYF. This chain uses TRBV4-1 with TRBJ2-7, with 7 bases that match TRBD1. This CDR3 spans 15 amino acids. In germline, CDR1 is MGHRA, CDR2 YSYEKL. V lost 5 bases, J lost 1 base, and 8 bases stayed unmatched.

This chain's CDR3 is CASSATGVEAFF. The CDR3, as DNA: TGTGCCAGCAGCGCGACAGGGGTTGAAGCTTTCTTT. The chain carries TRBV2 and TRBJ1-1; 8 positions agree with TRBD1. Germline V lookup: CDR1 SNHLY, CDR2 FYNNEI. This CDR3 has 12 residues. V lost 6 bases and J lost 7; bases outside the gene matches: 4.

This clone turned up a few times. V usage is TRBV5-1 and J usage is TRBJ2-3; TRBD2 matches at 14 bases. With 1 base clipped from V and 5 bases from J, the junction kept 6 bases outside the gene matches. Germline loops: CDR1 SGHRS, CDR2 YFSETQ. The CDR3 contains 17 residues. CDR3: CASSLTGTSGSGDTQYF. For the CDR3, the DNA is TGCGCCAGCAGCTTGACTGGGACTAGCGGGAGTGGAGATACGCAGTATTTT.

This sequence joins TRBV6-6 and TRBJ1-5; a possible D gene is TRBD1 (6 bases). This CDR3 comprises 14 residues. The germline V and J ends were trimmed by 7 bases and 4 bases, with 14 bases remaining between them. The germline V gene encodes CDR1 MNHNY and CDR2 SVGAGI (reference sequence). This CDR3 is CASMLQGGNQPQHF. The CDR3 DNA reads TGTGCCAGCATGCTACAAGGGGGAAATCAGCCCCAGCATTTT.